The 21 T cell receptor beta chains below all came from one sample that was sequenced in a study of blood T cell repertoires in COVID-19. Assay: immunoSEQ multiplex PCR; the TCRdb copy retains only in-frame clones and omits some. Of some 110,000 clones listed, roughly 87% were seen once; the top ten hold under 4.5%. The sequenced sample consisted of peripheral blood. The receptors derive from a man aged 45-60 years with acute or convalescent COVID-19.

The chain is built from TRBV19 and TRBJ2-5; D is perhaps TRBD1 (6 bases). Trimming took off 4 bases at V and 2 bases at J, with 14 bases between the two ends. CDR3 length equals 15 residues. Per germline, CDR1 LNHDA and CDR2 SQIVND (reference sequence). The CDR3: CASSSRQAMQETQYF. For the CDR3, the DNA is TGTGCCAGTAGTAGCCGACAGGCTATGCAAGAGACCCAGTACTTC.

The chain recombines TRBV30 with TRBJ2-7; D might be TRBD2 (6 bases). Trimming left V 3 bases short and J 6 bases short, with 15 bases between. The germline V gene has CDR1 GTSNPN and CDR2 SVGIG (reference sequence). This CDR3 has 13 residues. The CDR3 is CAWSGGLTLEQYF. As DNA, the CDR3 is TGTGCCTGGAGCGGAGGGCTGACCCTCGAGCAGTACTTC.

V gene TRBV4-1 combines with J gene TRBJ1-3; D not certain. CDR1 is MGHRA and CDR2 is YSYEKL in the germline V gene. The CDR3 sequence is 15 residues long. Trimming stripped 4 bases from V and 0 bases from J, with 10 bases between. The CDR3 region is CASSPGEDSGNTIYF. The CDR3 DNA reads TGCGCCAGCAGCCCCGGCGAGGACTCTGGAAACACCATATATTTT.

This clone is a singleton in its sample. The V gene is TRBV4-2, the J gene TRBJ1-2, with TRBD1 matching 10 bases. The germline V gene has CDR1 LGHNA and CDR2 YNFKEQ. J lost 5 bases, V lost 0 bases, and 3 bases had no gene match. CDR3 length equals 15 residues. This CDR3 is CASSQELGQGYGYTF. DNA of the CDR3: TGTGCCAGCAGCCAAGAATTGGGACAGGGGTATGGCTACACCTTC.

The rearrangement uses TRBV19 and TRBJ2-4, with TRBD1 identical over 11 bases. In germline, CDR1 is LNHDA, CDR2 SQIVND (reference sequence). The CDR3 contains 19 residues. Trimming at V came to 4 bases and at J to 2 bases, leaving 13 bases not matched to a gene. CDR3 sequence (DNA): TGTGCCAGTAGTAGAGAAGGGACAGGGGGTTCGTCCCCCAAAAACATTCAGTACTTC. Translating it yields CASSREGTGGSSPKNIQYF.

V usage is TRBV7-9 and J usage is TRBJ1-2, with 7 bases matching TRBD1. The CDR3 runs 15 residues. V dropped 5 bases and J dropped 0; count of bases not matched to a gene: 6. The germline V gene has CDR1 SEHNR and CDR2 FQNEAQ (reference sequence). CDR3 in amino acids: CASSPQGPTNYGYTF. The CDR3 DNA sequence: TGTGCCAGCAGCCCACAGGGGCCTACTAACTATGGCTACACCTTC.

The gene calls are TRBV28 and TRBJ2-3; 7 nucleotides match TRBD1. Germline CDR1 is MDHEN and CDR2 is SYDVKM. Trimming cost V 5 bases and J 4 bases; bases outside gene matches: 6. The CDR3 sequence is 14 residues long. The CDR3 bases are TGTGCCAGCAGTGGCTGGGACAGCGCAGATACGCAGTATTTT. It codes for CASSGWDSADTQYF. The full variable domain, in which reference TRBV28 and TRBJ2-3 provide the parts outside the CDR3, is DVKVTQSSRYLVKRTGEKVFLECVQDMDHENMFWYRQDPGLGLRLIYFSYDVKMKEKGDIPEGYSVSREKKERFSLILESASTNQTSMYLCASSGWDSADTQYFGPGTRLTVL.

This clone was seen only a few times. At one end the junction does not follow the germline gene, possibly because of a read error. This chain links TRBV6-1 with TRBJ1-6; 9 bases match TRBD1. The CDR3 sequence is 15 residues long. The germline V gene has CDR1 MNHNS and CDR2 SASEGT. The CDR3 coding sequence is TGTGCCAGCCGTGACAGGGGGTCCTATAATTCACCCCTCCACTTT. It specifies CASRDRGSYNSPLHF.

This chain connects TRBV5-5 to TRBJ2-1, with TRBD1 matching 9 bases. Germline assignment: CDR1 SGHKS and CDR2 YYEKEE (reference sequence). This CDR3 region has 15 residues. With 4 bases clipped from V and 3 bases from J, the junction kept 5 bases outside the gene matches. The CDR3 sequence is CASSDRDRVYNEQFF. CDR3 DNA: TGTGCCAGCAGCGACCGGGACAGGGTCTACAATGAGCAGTTCTTC.

J is TRBJ2-5 and V is TRBV3-1 (or the pseudogene TRBV3-2); 9 nucleotides match TRBD2. V dropped 0 bases and J dropped 2; count of bases not matched to a gene: 7. There are 17 residues in the CDR3. Germline assignment: CDR1 LGHDT and CDR2 YNNKEL (reference sequence). CDR3 in amino acids: CASSQDLAGLSQETQYF. In nucleotides, the CDR3 is TGTGCCAGCAGCCAAGATCTAGCGGGGCTGAGTCAAGAGACCCAGTACTTC.

J is TRBJ2-7 and V is TRBV27; possible D gene TRBD1, 5 bases. This CDR3 is 13 amino acids long. V shed 2 bases and J shed 6 bases, with 11 bases lying between them. Germline V gene lookup returns CDR1 MNHEY and CDR2 SMNVEV (reference sequence). This CDR3 is CASSLGASAEQYF. Here the CDR3 DNA reads TGTGCCAGCAGTTTAGGGGCATCGGCCGAGCAGTACTTC.

This chain uses TRBV2 with TRBJ2-2; a weak D match, TRBD2 (5 bases). Germline CDR1 reads SNHLY; CDR2 reads FYNNEI. The V and J ends lost 0 bases and 1 base respectively, with 6 bases between them. This CDR3 is 15 amino acids long. The DNA for the CDR3 is TGTGCCAGCAGTGAAGCAGGGAGGAACACCGGGGAGCTGTTTTTT. Its protein is CASSEAGRNTGELFF.

The gene calls are TRBV10-2 and TRBJ1-1, with 8 bases that match TRBD1. CDR1 and CDR2 from the germline V gene are WSHSY and SAAADI. This CDR3 contains 20 residues. Germline trimming cut 2 bases from V and 0 bases from J; bases unmatched to any gene: 17. The CDR3 region has the DNA TGCGCCAGCAGTGAGACCCGACAGGGGCCGGGACTTTTCATGAACACTGAAGCTTTCTTT. Translation gives CASSETRQGPGLFMNTEAFF.

Only a few counts were recorded for this clone. V and J are TRBV6-6 and TRBJ1-5; D is unresolved. Germline CDR1 and CDR2: MNHNY and SVGAGI (reference sequence). This CDR3 region has 14 residues. The ends were cut back, 5 bases at V and 5 bases at J, with 13 bases in the middle. CDR3 bases: TGTGCCAGCAGTAGCCGGGGAGTGGATCAGCCCCAGCATTTT. Its translation is CASSSRGVDQPQHF.

The chain recombines TRBV12-5 with TRBJ2-4, with 8 bases aligning to TRBD1. The germline V gene has CDR1 LGHNT and CDR2 FRNRAP. The CDR3 is 15 amino acids. The ends lost 4 bases at V and 2 bases at J; junction bases unmatched: 4. As DNA, the CDR3 is TGTGCTAGTGGTTCCGACAGGGGTCCCAAAAACATTCAGTACTTC. Translated, it gives CASGSDRGPKNIQYF.

This chain connects TRBV19 to TRBJ2-5; 10 positions match TRBD2. Trimming at V came to 4 bases and at J to 5 bases, leaving 7 bases not matched to a gene. Per germline, CDR1 LNHDA and CDR2 SQIVND (reference sequence). The CDR3 sequence is 15 residues long. The CDR3 sequence: CASSKTSGLVETQYF. The CDR3 DNA reads as TGTGCCAGTAGTAAGACTAGCGGGCTTGTGGAGACCCAGTACTTC.

The chain has TRBV5-8 and TRBJ1-2; 7 bases line up with TRBD1. The CDR3 sequence is 15 residues long. Germline CDR1 is SGHTS and CDR2 is YDEGEE. Trimming removed 1 base from V and 4 bases from J; junction bases left unmatched: 7. DNA of the CDR3: TGTGCCAGCAGCTTGCGGGGGACAGACGCCTATGGCTACACCTTC. It translates to CASSLRGTDAYGYTF.

This clone was counted a single time. The V call is TRBV4-2, the J call TRBJ2-2; maybe TRBD2 (5 bases). Germline CDR1 and CDR2: LGHNA and YNFKEQ. CDR3 length: 16 residues. The V gene lost 0 bases and the J gene lost 1 base, with 9 bases spanning the gap. The CDR3 reads CASSQEGRGNTGELFF. The DNA of the CDR3 is TGTGCCAGCAGCCAAGAAGGGAGAGGGAACACCGGGGAGCTGTTTTTT.

In this sample, this clone turned up once. This chain joins TRBV11-2 and TRBJ2-1; TRBD1 matches at 9 bases. CDR3 size: 13 residues. V shed 5 bases and J 7 bases; nucleotides not matched to a gene: 3. Germline CDR1 and CDR2: SGHAT and FQNNGV. Written as DNA, the CDR3 is TGTGCCAGCAGCCCGGGGACAGGGAATGAGCAGTTCTTC. It encodes CASSPGTGNEQFF.

This chain connects TRBV5-1 to TRBJ2-3; D unresolved. V was cut by 4 bases and J by 2 bases, with 14 bases left in between. Germline CDR1 reads SGHRS; CDR2 reads YFSETQ. The CDR3 runs 15 residues. The DNA of the CDR3 is TGCGCCAGCAGCATGGGTTCTACCCTCACAGATACGCAGTATTTT. It codes for CASSMGSTLTDTQYF.

CDR3 bases: TGTGCCAGCAGCCCCGGTCCCGCGAACACTGAAGCTTTCTTT. This translates into CASSPGPANTEAFF. The chain recombines TRBV14 with TRBJ1-1, with D hard to call. The V end lost 4 bases, the J end lost 1 base, and 10 bases lay between the germline ends. Germline V gene sequence: CDR1 SGHDN, CDR2 FVKESK. The CDR3 runs to 14 residues.